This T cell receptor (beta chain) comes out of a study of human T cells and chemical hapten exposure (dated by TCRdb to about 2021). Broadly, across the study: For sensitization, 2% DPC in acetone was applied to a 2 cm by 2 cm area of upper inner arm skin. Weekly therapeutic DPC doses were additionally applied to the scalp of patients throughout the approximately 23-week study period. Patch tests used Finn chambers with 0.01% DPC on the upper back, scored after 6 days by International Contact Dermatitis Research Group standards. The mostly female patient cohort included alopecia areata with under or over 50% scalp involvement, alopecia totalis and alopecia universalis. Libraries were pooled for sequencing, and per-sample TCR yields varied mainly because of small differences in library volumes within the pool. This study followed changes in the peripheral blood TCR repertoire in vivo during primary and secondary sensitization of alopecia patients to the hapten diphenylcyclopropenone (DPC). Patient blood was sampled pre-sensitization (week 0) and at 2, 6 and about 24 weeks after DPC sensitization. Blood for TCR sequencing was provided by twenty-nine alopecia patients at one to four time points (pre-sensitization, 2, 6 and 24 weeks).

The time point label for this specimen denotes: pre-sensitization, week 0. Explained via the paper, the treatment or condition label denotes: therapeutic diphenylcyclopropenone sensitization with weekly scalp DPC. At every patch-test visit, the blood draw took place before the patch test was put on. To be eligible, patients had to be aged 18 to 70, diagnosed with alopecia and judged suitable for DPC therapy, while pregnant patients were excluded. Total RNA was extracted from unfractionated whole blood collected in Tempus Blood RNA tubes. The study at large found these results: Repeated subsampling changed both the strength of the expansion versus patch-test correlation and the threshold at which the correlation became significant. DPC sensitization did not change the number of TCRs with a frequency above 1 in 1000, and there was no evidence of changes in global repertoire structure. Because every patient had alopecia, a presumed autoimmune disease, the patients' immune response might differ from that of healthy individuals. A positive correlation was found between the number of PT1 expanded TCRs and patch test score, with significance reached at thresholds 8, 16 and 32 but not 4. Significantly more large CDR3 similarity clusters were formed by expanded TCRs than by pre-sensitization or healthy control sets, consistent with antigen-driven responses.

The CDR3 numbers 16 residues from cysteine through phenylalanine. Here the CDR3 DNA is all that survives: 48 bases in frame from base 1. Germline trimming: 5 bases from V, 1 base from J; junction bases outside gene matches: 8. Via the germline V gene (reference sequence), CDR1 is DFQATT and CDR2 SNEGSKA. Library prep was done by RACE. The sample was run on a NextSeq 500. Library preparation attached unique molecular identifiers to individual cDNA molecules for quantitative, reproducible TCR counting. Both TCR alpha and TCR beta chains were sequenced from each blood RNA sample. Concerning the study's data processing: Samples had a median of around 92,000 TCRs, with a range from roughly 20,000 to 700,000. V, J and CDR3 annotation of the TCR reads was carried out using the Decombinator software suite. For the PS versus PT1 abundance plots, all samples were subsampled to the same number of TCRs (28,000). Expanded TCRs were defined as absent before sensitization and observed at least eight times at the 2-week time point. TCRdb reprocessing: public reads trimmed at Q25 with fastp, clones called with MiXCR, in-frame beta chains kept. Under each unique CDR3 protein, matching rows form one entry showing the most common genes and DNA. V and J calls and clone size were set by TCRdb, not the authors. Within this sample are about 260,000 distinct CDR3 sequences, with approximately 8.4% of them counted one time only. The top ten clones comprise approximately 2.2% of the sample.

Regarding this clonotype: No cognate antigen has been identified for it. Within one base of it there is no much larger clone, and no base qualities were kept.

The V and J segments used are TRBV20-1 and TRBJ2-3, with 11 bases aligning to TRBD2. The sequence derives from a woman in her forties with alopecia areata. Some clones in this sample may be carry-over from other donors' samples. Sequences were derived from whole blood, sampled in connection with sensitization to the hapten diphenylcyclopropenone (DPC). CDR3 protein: CSAPLLAGGRTDTQYF. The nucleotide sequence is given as TGCAGTGCTCCACTCCTAGCGGGAGGCCGCACAGATACGCAGTATTTT.